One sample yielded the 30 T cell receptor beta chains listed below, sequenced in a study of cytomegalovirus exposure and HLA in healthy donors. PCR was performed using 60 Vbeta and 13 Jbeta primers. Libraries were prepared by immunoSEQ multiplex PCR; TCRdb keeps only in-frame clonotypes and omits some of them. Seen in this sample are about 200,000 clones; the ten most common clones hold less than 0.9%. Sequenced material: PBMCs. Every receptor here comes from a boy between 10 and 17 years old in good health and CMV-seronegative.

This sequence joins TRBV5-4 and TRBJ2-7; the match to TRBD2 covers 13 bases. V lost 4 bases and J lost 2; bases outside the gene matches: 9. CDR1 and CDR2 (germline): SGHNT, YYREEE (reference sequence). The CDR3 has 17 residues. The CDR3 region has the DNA TGTGCCAGCAGCGTAGCCTACGGGACTAGCGGGACCTACGAGCAGTACTTC. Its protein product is CASSVAYGTSGTYEQYF. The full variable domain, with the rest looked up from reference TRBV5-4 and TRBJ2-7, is ETGVTQSPTHLIKTRGQQVTLRCSSQSGHNTVSWYQQALGQGPQFIFQYYREEENGRGNFPPRFSGLQFPNYSSELNVNALELDDSALYLCASSVAYGTSGTYEQYFGPGTRLTVT.

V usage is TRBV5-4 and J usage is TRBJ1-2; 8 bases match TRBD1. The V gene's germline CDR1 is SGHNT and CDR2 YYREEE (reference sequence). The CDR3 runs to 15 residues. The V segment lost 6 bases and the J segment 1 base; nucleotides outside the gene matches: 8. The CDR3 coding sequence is TGTGCCAGCAACCGGGCAGGGGGCGTTAACTATGGCTACACCTTC. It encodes CASNRAGGVNYGYTF.

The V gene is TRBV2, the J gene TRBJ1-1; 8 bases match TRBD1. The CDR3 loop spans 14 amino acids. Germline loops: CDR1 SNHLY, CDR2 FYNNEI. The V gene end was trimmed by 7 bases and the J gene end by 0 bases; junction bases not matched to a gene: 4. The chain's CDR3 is CASKMDRVNTEAFF. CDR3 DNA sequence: TGTGCCAGCAAAATGGACAGGGTGAACACTGAAGCTTTCTTT. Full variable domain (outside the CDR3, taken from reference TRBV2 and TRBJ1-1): EPEVTQTPSHQVTQMGQEVILRCVPISNHLYFYWYRQILGQKVEFLVSFYNNEISEKSEIFDDQFSVERPDGSNFTLKIRSTKLEDSAMYFCASKMDRVNTEAFFGQGTRLTVV.

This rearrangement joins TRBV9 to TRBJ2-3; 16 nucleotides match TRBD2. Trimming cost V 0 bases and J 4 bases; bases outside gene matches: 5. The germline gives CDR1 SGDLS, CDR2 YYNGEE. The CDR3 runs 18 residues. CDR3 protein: CASSVDSGLAGGADTQYF. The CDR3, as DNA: TGTGCCAGCAGCGTAGATTCGGGACTAGCGGGGGGGGCAGATACGCAGTATTTT.

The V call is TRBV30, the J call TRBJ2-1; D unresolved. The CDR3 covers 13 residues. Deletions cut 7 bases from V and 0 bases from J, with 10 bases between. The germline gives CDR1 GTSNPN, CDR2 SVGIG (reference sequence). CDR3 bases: TGTGCCTCCAGGTTTAGCTCCTACAATGAGCAGTTCTTC. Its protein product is CASRFSSYNEQFF.

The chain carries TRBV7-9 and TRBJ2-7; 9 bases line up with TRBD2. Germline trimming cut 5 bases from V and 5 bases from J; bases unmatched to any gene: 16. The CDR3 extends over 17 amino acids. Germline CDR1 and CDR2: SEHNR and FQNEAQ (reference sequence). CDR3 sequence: CASSTSGTSSSGNEQYF. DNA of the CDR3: TGTGCCAGCAGCACCTCCGGGACTAGCTCCTCTGGGAACGAGCAGTACTTC.

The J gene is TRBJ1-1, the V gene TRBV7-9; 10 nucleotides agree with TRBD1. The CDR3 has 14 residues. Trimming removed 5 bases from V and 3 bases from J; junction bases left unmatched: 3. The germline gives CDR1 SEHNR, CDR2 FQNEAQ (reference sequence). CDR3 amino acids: CASSVGQGDTEAFF. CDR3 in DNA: TGTGCCAGCAGCGTCGGACAGGGGGACACTGAAGCTTTCTTT.

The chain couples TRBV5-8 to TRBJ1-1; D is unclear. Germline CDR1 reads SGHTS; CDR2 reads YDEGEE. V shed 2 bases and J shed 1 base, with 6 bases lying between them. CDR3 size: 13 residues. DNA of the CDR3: TGTGCCAGCAGCTTTTCGGGGAACACTGAAGCTTTCTTT. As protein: CASSFSGNTEAFF.

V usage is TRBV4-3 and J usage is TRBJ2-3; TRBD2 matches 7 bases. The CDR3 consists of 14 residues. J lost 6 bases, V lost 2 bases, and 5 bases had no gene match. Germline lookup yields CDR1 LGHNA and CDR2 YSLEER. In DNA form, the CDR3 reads TGCGCCAGCAGCCAACTTGGGGAGGGGGATACGCAGTATTTT. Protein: CASSQLGEGDTQYF.

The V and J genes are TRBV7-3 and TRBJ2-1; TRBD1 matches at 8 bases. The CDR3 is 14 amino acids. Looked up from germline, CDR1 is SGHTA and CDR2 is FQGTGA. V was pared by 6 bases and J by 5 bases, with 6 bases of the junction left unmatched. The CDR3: CASRKTGVDNEQFF. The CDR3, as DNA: TGTGCCAGCAGGAAGACAGGGGTAGACAATGAGCAGTTCTTC. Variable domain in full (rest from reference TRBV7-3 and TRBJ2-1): GAGVSQTPSNKVTEKGKYVELRCDPISGHTALYWYRQSLGQGPEFLIYFQGTGAADDSGLPNDRFFAVRPEGSVSTLKIQRTERGDSAVYLCASRKTGVDNEQFFGPGTRLTVL.

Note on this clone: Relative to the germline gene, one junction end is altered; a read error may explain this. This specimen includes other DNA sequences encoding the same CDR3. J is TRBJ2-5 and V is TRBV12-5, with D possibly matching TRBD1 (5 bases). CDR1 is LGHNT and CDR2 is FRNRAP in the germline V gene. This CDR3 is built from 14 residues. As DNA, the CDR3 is TGCGCTAGTGGTTTTGGGGCGTACCAAGAGACCCAGTACTTC. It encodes CASGFGAYQETQYF.

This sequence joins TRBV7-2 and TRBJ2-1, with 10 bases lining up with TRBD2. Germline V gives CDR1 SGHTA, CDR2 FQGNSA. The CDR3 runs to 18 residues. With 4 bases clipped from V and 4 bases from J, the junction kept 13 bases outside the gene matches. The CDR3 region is CASSYSILAGGRYNEQFF. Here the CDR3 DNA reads TGTGCCAGCAGCTACTCCATATTAGCGGGGGGACGGTACAATGAGCAGTTCTTC.

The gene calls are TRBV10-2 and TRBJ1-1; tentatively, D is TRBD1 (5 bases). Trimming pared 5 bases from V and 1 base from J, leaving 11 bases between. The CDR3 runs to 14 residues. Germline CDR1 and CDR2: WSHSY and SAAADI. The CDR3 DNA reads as TGCGCCAGCAGTACCAGGGATACGAACACTGAAGCTTTCTTT. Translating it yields CASSTRDTNTEAFF.

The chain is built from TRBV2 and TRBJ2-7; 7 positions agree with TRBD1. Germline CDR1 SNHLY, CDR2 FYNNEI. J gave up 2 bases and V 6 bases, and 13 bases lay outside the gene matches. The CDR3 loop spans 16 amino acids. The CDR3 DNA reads TGTGCCAGCAGCAACAGTAGGGACAGACCTGCCTACGAGCAGTACTTC. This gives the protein CASSNSRDRPAYEQYF.

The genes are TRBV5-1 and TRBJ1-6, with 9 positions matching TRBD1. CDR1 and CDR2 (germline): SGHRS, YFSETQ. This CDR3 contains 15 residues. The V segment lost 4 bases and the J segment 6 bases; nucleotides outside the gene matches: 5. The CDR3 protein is CASSIVGQGNSPLHF. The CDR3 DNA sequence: TGCGCCAGCAGCATAGTGGGACAGGGTAATTCACCCCTCCACTTT.

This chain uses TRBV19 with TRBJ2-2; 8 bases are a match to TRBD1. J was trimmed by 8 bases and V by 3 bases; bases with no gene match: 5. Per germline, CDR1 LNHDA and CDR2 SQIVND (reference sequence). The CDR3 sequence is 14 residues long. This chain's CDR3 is CASSIVQGAGELFF. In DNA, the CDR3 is TGTGCCAGTAGTATTGTGCAGGGGGCTGGGGAGCTGTTTTTT.

CDR3 nucleotide sequence: TGTGCCAGCAGCCAAGATAGGGACGGGGGGCCAGATACGCAGTATTTT. It yields the protein CASSQDRDGGPDTQYF. The chain links TRBV4-2 to TRBJ2-3; tentative D call: TRBD2 (7 bases). V dropped 0 bases and J dropped 4 bases, with 14 bases sitting between them. The V gene's germline CDR1 is LGHNA and CDR2 YNFKEQ. The CDR3 contains 16 residues.

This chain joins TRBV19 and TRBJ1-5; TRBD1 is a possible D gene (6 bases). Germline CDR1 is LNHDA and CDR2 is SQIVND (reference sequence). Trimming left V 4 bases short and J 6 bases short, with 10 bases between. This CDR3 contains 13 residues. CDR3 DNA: TGTGCCAGTAGTAGCACAGGGCCTCAGCCCCAGCATTTT. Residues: CASSSTGPQPQHF.

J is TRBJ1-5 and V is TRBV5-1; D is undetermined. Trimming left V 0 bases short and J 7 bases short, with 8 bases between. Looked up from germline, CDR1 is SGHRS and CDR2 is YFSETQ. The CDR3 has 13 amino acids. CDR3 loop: CASSLAAEQPQHF. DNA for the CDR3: TGCGCCAGCAGCTTGGCCGCGGAACAGCCCCAGCATTTT.

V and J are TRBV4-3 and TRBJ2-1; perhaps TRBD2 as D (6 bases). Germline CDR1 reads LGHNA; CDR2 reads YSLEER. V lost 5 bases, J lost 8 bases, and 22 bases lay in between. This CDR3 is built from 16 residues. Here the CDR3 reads CASSSQEGISGHEQFF. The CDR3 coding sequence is TGCGCCAGCAGCTCCCAGGAGGGGATTTCCGGGCATGAGCAGTTCTTC.

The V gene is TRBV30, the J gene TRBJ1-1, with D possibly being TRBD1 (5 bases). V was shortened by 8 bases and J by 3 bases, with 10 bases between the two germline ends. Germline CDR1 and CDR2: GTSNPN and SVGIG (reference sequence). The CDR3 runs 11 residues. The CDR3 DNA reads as TGTGCCCGCAAACAGGACACTGAAGCTTTCTTT. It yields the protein CARKQDTEAFF. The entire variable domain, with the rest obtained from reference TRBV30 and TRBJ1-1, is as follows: SQTIHQWPATLVQPVGSPLSLECTVEGTSNPNLYWYRQAAGRGLQLLFYSVGIGQISSEVPQNLSASRPQDRQFILSSKKLLLSDSGFYLCARKQDTEAFFGQGTRLTVV.

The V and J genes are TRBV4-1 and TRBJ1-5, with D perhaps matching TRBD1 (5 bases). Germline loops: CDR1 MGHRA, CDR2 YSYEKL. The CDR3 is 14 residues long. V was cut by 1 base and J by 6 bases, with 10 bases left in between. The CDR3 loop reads CASSQGQFAQPQHF. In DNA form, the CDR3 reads TGCGCCAGCAGCCAAGGACAGTTTGCTCAGCCCCAGCATTTT.

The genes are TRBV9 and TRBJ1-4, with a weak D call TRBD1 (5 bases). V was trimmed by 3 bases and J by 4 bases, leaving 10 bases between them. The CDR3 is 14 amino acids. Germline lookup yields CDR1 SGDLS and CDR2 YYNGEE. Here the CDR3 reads CASSAPTDNEKLFF. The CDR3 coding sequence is TGTGCCAGCAGCGCCCCGACAGATAATGAAAAACTGTTTTTT.

The CDR3 region is CASSQGTLNYGYTF. In nucleotides, the CDR3 is TGTGCCAGCAGCCAAGGGACACTTAACTATGGCTACACCTTC. V usage is TRBV14 and J usage is TRBJ1-2; TRBD1 might be the D (5 bases). The germline gives CDR1 SGHDN, CDR2 FVKESK. The CDR3 covers 14 residues. The V end lost 1 base, the J end lost 1 base, and 7 bases lay between the germline ends. Supplemented by reference TRBV14 and TRBJ1-2, the full variable domain reads EAGVTQFPSHSVIEKGQTVTLRCDPISGHDNLYWYRRVMGKEIKFLLHFVKESKQDESGMPNNRFLAERTGGTYSTLKVQPAELEDSGVYFCASSQGTLNYGYTFGSGTRLTVV.

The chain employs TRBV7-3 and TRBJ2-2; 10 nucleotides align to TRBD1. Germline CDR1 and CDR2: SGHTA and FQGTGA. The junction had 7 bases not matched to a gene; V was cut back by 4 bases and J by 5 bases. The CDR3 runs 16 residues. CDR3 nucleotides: TGTGCCAGCAGCTCCGGACAGGGGGGACGGACCGGGGAGCTGTTTTTT. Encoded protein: CASSSGQGGRTGELFF.

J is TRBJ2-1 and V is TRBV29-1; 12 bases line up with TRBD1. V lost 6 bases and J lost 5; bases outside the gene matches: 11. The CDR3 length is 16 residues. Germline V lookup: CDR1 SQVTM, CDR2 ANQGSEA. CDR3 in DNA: TGCAGCGTCCCGGGACAGGGGGCAGTTTGGAACAATGAGCAGTTCTTC. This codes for CSVPGQGAVWNNEQFF.

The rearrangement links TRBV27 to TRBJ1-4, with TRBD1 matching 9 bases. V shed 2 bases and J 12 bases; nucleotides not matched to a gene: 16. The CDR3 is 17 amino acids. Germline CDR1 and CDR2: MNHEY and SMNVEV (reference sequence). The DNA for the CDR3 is TGTGCCAGCAGTTTACCACCGGACAGGGGAGGAACAGGGGAACTGTTTTTT. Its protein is CASSLPPDRGGTGELFF.

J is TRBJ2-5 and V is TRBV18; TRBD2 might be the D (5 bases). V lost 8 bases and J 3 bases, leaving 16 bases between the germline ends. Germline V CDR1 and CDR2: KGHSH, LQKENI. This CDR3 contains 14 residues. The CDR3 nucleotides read TGTGCCAGCCATCTCAGTCACGGGGAAGAGACCCAGTACTTC. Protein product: CASHLSHGEETQYF.

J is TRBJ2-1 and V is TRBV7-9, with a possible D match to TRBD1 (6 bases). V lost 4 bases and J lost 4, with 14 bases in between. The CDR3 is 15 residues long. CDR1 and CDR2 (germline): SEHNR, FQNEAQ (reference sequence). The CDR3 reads CASSSYRVAYNEQFF. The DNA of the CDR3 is TGTGCCAGCAGCTCTTACAGGGTCGCTTACAATGAGCAGTTCTTC.

The CDR3 reads CASSPPGTEYYSNQPQHF. DNA for the CDR3: TGTGCCAGCAGCCCTCCGGGGACAGAATATTATAGCAATCAGCCCCAGCATTTT. The rearrangement joins TRBV2 to TRBJ1-5, with 7 bases lining up with TRBD1. Trimming cost V 6 bases and J 0 bases; bases outside gene matches: 14. Germline lookup yields CDR1 SNHLY and CDR2 FYNNEI. The CDR3 length is 18 residues.